This T cell receptor beta chain was recovered during a study of blood T cell repertoires in COVID-19. Overall study: COVID-19 samples, acute and convalescent, were from the United States, Italy and Spain. T cells, B-cell-depleted T cells, or PBMCs supplied cDNA or gDNA.

Cohorts were based on clinical histories the participants reported. Authors' analysis steps: Reference gene primer amplification in the assay estimated nucleated cell counts. TCRdb's table, derived via immunoSEQ multiplex PCR, lists solely in-frame clones and lacks some. V and J calls and clone size are those listed in that table; D and trimming were worked out from the DNA. The sample carries 400,000 or so clones, over 75% recorded once. This CDR3 is built from 11 residues. The germline V and J ends were trimmed by 1 base and 8 bases, with 8 bases remaining between them. Germline CDR1 is SQVTM and CDR2 is ANQGSEA.

The chain employs TRBV29-1 and TRBJ1-1; D remains unclear. The material sequenced was PBMCs or T cells enriched from blood (not recorded which). This clonotype was obtained from a middle-aged woman with acute COVID-19. CDR3 sequence: CSVEGLREAFF. For the CDR3, the DNA is TGCAGCGTTGAAGGGCTCAGGGAAGCTTTCTTT.